This T cell receptor beta chain was sequenced during a study of OX40 agonist ivuxolimab in advanced cancers. Study-wide context: Patients undergoing dose escalation presented with hepatocellular carcinoma, melanoma, renal cell or head and neck cancer.

Note on this clone: Its antigen is not identified.

Whole-study results and caveats: At 0.1 to 3.0 mg/kg and by week 6, CD4+ and CD8+ T cells in the blood had expanded clonally.

Using immunoSEQ multiplex PCR, the repertoire was profiled, and TCRdb retains in-frame clones only, with some absent. The sample lists about 60,000 clones, over 90% occurring once. Germline-derived CDR1 and CDR2 are MNHEY and SVGAGI. V dropped 2 bases and J dropped 0 bases, with 8 bases sitting between them. This CDR3 has 15 amino acids. The chain recombines TRBV6-5 with TRBJ1-5, with D unclear. This clonotype was obtained from an adult with an advanced solid tumor such as melanoma, head and neck, liver or kidney cancer. The sequencing here drew on CD4+ or CD8+ T cells sorted from blood, taken in a trial of the OX40 agonist ivuxolimab. The chain's CDR3 is CASSYRADSNQPQHF. CDR3 nucleotide sequence: TGTGCCAGCAGTTACCGCGCAGATAGCAATCAGCCCCAGCATTTT.